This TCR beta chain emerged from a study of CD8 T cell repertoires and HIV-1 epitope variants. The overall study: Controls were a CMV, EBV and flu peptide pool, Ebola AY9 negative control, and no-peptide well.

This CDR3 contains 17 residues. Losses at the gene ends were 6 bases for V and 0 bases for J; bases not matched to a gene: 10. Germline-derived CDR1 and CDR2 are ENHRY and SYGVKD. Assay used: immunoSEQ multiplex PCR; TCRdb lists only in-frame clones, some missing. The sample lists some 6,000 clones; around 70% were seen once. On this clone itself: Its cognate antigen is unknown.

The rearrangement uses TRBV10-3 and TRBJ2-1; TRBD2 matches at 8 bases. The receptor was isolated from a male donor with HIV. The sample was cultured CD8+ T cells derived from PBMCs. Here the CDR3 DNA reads TGTGCCATCAGCGAAACCCAACTAGCGGCCTCCTACAATGAGCAGTTCTTC. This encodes CAISETQLAASYNEQFF.